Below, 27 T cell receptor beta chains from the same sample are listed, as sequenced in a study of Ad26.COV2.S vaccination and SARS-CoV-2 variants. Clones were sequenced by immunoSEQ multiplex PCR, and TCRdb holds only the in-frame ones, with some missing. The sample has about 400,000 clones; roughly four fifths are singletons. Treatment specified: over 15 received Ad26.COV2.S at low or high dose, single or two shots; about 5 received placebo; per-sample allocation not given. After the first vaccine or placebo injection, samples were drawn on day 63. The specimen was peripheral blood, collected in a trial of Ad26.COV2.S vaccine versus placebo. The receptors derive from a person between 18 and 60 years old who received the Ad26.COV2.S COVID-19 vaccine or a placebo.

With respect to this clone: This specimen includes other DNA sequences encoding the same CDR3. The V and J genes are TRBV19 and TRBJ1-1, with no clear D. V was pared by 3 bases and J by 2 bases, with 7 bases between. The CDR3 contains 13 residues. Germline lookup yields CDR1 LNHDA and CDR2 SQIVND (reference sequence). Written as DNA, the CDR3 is TGTGCCAGTAGTATCGGGGTAAACACTGAAGCTTTCTTT. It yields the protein CASSIGVNTEAFF.

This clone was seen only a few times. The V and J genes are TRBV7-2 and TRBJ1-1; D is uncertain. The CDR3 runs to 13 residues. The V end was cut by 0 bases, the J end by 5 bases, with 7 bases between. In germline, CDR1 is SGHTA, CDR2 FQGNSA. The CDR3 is CASSLAKQTEAFF. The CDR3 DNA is TGTGCCAGCAGCTTAGCGAAACAGACTGAAGCTTTCTTT.

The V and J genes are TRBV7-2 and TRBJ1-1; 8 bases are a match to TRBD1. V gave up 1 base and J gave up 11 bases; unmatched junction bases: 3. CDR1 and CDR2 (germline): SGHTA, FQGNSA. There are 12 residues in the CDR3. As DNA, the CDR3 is TGTGCCAGCAGCTTAGAGGACAGGGTGGCTTTCTTT. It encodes CASSLEDRVAFF.

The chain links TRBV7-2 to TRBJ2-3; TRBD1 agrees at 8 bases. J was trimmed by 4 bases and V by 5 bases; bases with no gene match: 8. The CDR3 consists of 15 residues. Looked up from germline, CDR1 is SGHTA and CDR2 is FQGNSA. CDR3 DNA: TGTGCCAGCAGCATGGACAGGGTAGCAGCAGATACGCAGTATTTT. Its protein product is CASSMDRVAADTQYF.

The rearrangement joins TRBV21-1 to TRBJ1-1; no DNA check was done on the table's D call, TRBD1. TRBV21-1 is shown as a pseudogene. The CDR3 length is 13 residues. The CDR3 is CASSRQGDAEAFF. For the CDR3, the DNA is TGTGCCAGCAGCCGACAGGGGGACGCTGAAGCTTTCTTT.

CDR3 sequence: CASSLEGGISYGGYTF. CDR3 coding DNA: TGTGCCAGCAGCCTCGAAGGGGGAATTTCCTATGGTGGCTACACCTTC. The chain employs TRBV7-9 and TRBJ1-2, with D maybe TRBD1 (6 bases). The CDR3 runs to 16 residues. CDR1 is SEHNR and CDR2 is FQNEAQ in the germline V gene (reference sequence). Trimming took 5 bases from V and 7 from J, leaving 23 bases between them.

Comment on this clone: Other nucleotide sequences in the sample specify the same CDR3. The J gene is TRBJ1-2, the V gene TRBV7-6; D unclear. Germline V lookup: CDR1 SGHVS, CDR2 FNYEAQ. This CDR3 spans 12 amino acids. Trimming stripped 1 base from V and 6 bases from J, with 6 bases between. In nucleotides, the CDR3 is TGTGCCAGCAGCTTAGACGGGGATGGCTACACCTTC. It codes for CASSLDGDGYTF.

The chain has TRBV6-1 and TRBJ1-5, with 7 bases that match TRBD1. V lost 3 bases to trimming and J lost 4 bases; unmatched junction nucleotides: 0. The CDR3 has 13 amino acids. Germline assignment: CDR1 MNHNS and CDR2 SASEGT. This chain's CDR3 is CASSDRGNQPQHF. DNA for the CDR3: TGTGCCAGCAGTGACAGGGGGAATCAGCCCCAGCATTTT.

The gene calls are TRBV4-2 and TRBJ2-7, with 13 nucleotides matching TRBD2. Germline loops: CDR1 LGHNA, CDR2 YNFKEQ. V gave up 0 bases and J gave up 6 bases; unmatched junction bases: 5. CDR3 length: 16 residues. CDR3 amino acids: CASSQDGGLAGSEQYF. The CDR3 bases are TGTGCCAGCAGCCAAGACGGGGGACTAGCGGGGTCCGAGCAGTACTTC.

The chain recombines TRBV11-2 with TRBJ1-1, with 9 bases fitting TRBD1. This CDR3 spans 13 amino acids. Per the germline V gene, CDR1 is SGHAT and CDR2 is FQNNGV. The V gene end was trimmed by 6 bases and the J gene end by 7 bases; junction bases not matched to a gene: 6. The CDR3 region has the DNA TGTGCCAGCAGTCTCGGACAGGGGATTGAAGCTTTCTTT. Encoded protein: CASSLGQGIEAFF. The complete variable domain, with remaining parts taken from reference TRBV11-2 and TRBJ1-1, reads EAGVAQSPRYKIIEKRQSVAFWCNPISGHATLYWYQQILGQGPKLLIQFQNNGVVDDSQLPKDRFSAERLKGVDSTLKIQPAKLEDSAVYLCASSLGQGIEAFFGQGTRLTVV.

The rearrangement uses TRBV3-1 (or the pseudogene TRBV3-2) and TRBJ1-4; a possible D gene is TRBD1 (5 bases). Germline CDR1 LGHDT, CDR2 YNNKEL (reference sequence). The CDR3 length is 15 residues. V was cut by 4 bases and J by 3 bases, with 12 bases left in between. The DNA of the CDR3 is TGTGCCAGCAGCCTCACCGGGGGTGCTAATGAAAAACTGTTTTTT. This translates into CASSLTGGANEKLFF.

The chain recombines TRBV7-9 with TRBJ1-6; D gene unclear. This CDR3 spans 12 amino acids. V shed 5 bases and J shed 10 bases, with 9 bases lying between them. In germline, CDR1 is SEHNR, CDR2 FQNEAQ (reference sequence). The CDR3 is CASSPNVSPLHF. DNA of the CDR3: TGTGCCAGCAGCCCAAATGTATCACCCCTCCACTTT. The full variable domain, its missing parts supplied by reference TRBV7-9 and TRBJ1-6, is DTGVSQNPRHKITKRGQNVTFRCDPISEHNRLYWYRQTLGQGPEFLTYFQNEAQLEKSRLLSDRFSAERPKGSFSTLEIQRTEQGDSAMYLCASSPNVSPLHFGNGTRLTVT.

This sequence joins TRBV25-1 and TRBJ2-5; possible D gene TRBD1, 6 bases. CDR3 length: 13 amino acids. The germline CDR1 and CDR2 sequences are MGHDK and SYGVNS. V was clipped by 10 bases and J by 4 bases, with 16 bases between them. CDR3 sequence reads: CATSPQGRETQYF. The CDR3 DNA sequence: TGTGCCACTTCTCCCCAGGGGAGAGAGACCCAGTACTTC.

CDR3 residues: CASSTRVAVLDTQYF. In DNA, the CDR3 is TGTGCCAGTAGTACCAGGGTGGCGGTGTTGGATACGCAGTATTTT. The chain uses TRBV19 and TRBJ2-3, with a tentative D call TRBD1 (5 bases). The germline V and J ends were trimmed by 4 bases and 6 bases, with 17 bases remaining between them. This CDR3 comprises 15 residues. The germline CDR1 and CDR2 sequences are LNHDA and SQIVND (reference sequence).

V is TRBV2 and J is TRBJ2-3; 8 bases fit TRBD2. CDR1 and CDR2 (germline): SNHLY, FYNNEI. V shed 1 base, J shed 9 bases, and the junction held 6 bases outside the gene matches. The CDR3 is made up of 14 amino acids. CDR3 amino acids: CASSEVAGLATQYF. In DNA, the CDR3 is TGTGCCAGCAGTGAAGTGGCCGGACTAGCCACGCAGTATTTT. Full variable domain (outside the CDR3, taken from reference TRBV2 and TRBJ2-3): EPEVTQTPSHQVTQMGQEVILRCVPISNHLYFYWYRQILGQKVEFLVSFYNNEISEKSEIFDDQFSVERPDGSNFTLKIRSTKLEDSAMYFCASSEVAGLATQYFGPGTRLTVL.

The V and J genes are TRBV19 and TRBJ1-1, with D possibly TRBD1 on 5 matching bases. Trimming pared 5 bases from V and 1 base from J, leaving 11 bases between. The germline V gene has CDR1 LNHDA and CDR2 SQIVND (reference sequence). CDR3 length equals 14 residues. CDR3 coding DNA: TGTGCCAGTAGTTGGGGGGGGACGAACACTGAAGCTTTCTTT. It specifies CASSWGGTNTEAFF. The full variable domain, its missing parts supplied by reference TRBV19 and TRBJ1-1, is DGGITQSPKYLFRKEGQNVTLSCEQNLNHDAMYWYRQDPGQGLRLIYYSQIVNDFQKGDIAEGYSVSREKKESFPLTVTSAQKNPTAFYLCASSWGGTNTEAFFGQGTRLTVV.

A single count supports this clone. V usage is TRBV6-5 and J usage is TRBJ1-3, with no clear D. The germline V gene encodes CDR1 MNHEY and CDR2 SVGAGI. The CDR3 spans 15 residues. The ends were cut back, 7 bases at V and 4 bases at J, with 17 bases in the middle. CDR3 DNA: TGTGCCAGCACCCGAGACATGCTTGGGGGAAACACCATATATTTT. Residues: CASTRDMLGGNTIYF.

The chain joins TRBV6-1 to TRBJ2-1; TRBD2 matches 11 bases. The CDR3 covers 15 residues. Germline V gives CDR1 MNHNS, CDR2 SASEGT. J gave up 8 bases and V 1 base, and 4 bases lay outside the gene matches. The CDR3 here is CASSEGLAGGYEQFF. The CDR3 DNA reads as TGTGCCAGCAGTGAAGGATTAGCGGGAGGGTATGAGCAGTTCTTC.

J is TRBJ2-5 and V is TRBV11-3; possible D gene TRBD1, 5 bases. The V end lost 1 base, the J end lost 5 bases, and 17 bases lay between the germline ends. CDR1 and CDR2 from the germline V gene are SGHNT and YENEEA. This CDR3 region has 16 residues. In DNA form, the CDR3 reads TGTGCCAGCAGCTTAGCACCCCGGCAGGGTAGGGAGACCCAGTACTTC. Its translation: CASSLAPRQGRETQYF.

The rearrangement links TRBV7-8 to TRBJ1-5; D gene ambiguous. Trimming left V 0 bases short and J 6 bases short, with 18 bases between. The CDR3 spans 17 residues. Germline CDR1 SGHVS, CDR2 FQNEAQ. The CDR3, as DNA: TGTGCCAGCAGCTTAGCCCGCATCCCTAGTGGGAGTCAGCCCCAGCATTTT. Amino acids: CASSLARIPSGSQPQHF.

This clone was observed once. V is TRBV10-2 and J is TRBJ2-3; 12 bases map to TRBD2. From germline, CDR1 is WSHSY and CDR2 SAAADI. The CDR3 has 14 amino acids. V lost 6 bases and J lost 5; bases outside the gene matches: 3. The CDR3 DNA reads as TGCGCCAGCAGAGGACTAGCGGGGAGAGATACGCAGTATTTT. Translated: CASRGLAGRDTQYF.

CDR3 nucleotides: TGTGCCAGCCGGACCGGGACTAGCGGTTACAATGAGCAGTTCTTC. Translating gives CASRTGTSGYNEQFF. J is TRBJ2-1 and V is TRBV27, with TRBD2 matching 11 bases. The junction had 7 bases not matched to a gene; V was cut back by 8 bases and J by 4 bases. Germline V gene sequence: CDR1 MNHEY, CDR2 SMNVEV (reference sequence). The CDR3 is 15 amino acids.

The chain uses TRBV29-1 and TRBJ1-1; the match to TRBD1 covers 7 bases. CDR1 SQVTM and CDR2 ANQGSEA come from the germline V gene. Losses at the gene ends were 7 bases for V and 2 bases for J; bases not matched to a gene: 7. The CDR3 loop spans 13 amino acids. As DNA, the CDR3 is TGCAGCGGGCTAAGGGGGCCTAACACTGAAGCTTTCTTT. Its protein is CSGLRGPNTEAFF.

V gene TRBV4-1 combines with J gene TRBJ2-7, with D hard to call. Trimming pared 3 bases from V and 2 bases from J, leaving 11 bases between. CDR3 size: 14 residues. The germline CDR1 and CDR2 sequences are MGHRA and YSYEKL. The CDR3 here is CASSHRASPYEQYF. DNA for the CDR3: TGCGCCAGCAGCCATCGGGCATCACCCTACGAGCAGTACTTC.

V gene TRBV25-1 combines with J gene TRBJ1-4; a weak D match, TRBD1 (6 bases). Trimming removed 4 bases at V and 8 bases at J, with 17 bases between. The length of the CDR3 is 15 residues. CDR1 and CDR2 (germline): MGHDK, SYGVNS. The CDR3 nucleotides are TGTGCCAGCAGTGCGCGACTAGGGGGAGGGGAAAAACTGTTTTTT. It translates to CASSARLGGGEKLFF.

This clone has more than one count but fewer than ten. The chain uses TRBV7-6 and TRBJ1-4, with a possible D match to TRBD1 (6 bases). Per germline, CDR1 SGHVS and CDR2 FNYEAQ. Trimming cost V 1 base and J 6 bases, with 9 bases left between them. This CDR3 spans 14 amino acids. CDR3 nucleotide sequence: TGTGCCAGCAGCTTAGGCAGGGGCCATGAAAAACTGTTTTTT. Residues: CASSLGRGHEKLFF.

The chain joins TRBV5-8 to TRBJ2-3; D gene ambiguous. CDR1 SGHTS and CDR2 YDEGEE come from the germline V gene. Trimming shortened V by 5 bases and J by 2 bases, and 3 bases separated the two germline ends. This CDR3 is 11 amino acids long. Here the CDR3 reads CASSYTDTQYF. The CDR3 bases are TGTGCCAGCAGTTACACAGATACGCAGTATTTT.